A selection of T cell receptor beta chains follows, all from one sample in a study of T cells after yellow fever vaccination. MiXCR was run by TCRdb on the 5' RACE reads, yielding one entry per CDR3 protein. The repertoire consists of 350,000 to 550,000 distinct CDR3 sequences, with about 19% occurring once and the leading ten covering about a sixth. Sequencing used PBMCs, obtained before the yellow fever booster vaccination. These receptors were taken from a man younger than 35 who received the YFV17D yellow fever vaccine. Both conserved end residues are part of each CDR3. A D gene is named only where the DNA matches it firmly. Expanded clones get a size class; other rows say once, few or many, or leave the size out.

v_call	j_call	d_call	cdr3_length	clone_size	cdr3_aa	cdr3_nt
TRBV6-5	TRBJ1-2	NA	14	NA	CASSSHGGNYGYTF	TGTGCCAGCAGTTCCCATGGGGGTAACTATGGCTACACCTTC
TRBV7-9	TRBJ2-3	NA	14	NA	CASSPRQPTDTQYF	TGTGCCAGCAGCCCACGACAGCCCACAGATACGCAGTATTTT
TRBV6-6	TRBJ1-1	NA	10	few	CASGGVEAFF	TGTGCCAGCGGCGGGGTTGAAGCTTTCTTT
TRBV5-1	TRBJ2-1	TRBD2	18	few	CASSLGGAGGLPHNEQFF	TGCGCCAGCAGCTTGGGGGGAGCGGGGGGCCTCCCCCACAATGAGCAGTTCTTC
TRBV20-1	TRBJ2-5	NA	14	few	CSATLGAGQETQYF	TGCAGTGCTACCTTGGGAGCGGGCCAAGAGACCCAGTACTTC
TRBV4-3	TRBJ2-7	TRBD2	17	NA	CASSQEPPGGYSYEQYF	TGCGCCAGCAGCCAAGAGCCGCCGGGGGGTTACTCCTACGAGCAGTACTTC
TRBV12-3/TRBV12-4	TRBJ1-6	TRBD1	15	few	CASSRGGAFGSPLHF	TGTGCCAGCAGCCGAGGGGGCGCCTTTGGTTCACCCCTCCACTTT
TRBV10-3	TRBJ1-5	NA	15	NA	CAISESPGGNQPQHF	TGTGCCATCAGTGAGTCCCCGGGAGGCAATCAGCCCCAGCATTTT
TRBV27	TRBJ1-1	TRBD1	14	NA	CASSLSRTGAEAFF	TGTGCCAGCAGTTTATCGCGGACAGGGGCTGAAGCTTTCTTT
TRBV7-2	TRBJ1-1	NA	14	few	CASSLRGLLTEAFF	TGTGCCAGCAGCTTAAGGGGTTTACTAACTGAAGCTTTCTTT
TRBV27	TRBJ2-5	NA	14	few	CASSTWGEVETQYF	TGTGCCAGCAGTACCTGGGGGGAGGTGGAGACCCAGTACTTC
TRBV20-1	TRBJ2-1	TRBD1	13	few	CSASTGTGNEQFF	TGCAGTGCTAGCACCGGGACAGGGAATGAGCAGTTCTTC
TRBV7-9	TRBJ1-4	NA	15	few	CASSQTGYRNEKLFF	TGTGCCAGCAGCCAAACAGGGTACCGTAATGAAAAACTGTTTTTT
TRBV5-1	TRBJ2-3	NA	12	few	CASSLEEDTQYF	TGCGCCAGCAGCCTGGAGGAGGATACGCAGTATTTT
TRBV7-9	TRBJ1-1	TRBD1	15	few	CASSRRQGRDTEAFF	TGTGCCAGCAGCCGGAGACAGGGTCGAGACACTGAAGCTTTCTTT
TRBV10-3	TRBJ1-1	TRBD1	15	few	CAISGSGTENTEAFF	TGTGCCATCAGTGGGTCCGGGACAGAGAACACTGAAGCTTTCTTT
TRBV4-1	TRBJ2-7	TRBD2	15	few	CASSQDQGTSNEQYF	TGCGCCAGCAGCCAAGATCAGGGGACTAGCAACGAGCAGTACTTC
TRBV4-1	TRBJ1-1	NA	14	NA	CASSQADGNTEAFF	TGCGCCAGCAGCCAAGCGGACGGGAACACTGAAGCTTTCTTT
TRBV4-3	TRBJ2-5	TRBD1	16	few	CASSQDRARGMETQYF	TGCGCCAGCAGCCAAGACCGCGCCAGGGGGATGGAGACCCAGTACTTC
TRBV10-3	TRBJ2-1	TRBD2	14	few	CATSNLAGINEQFF	TGTGCCACCTCAAATCTAGCGGGGATTAATGAGCAGTTCTTC
TRBV18	TRBJ1-1	NA	14	NA	CASSPNRAGTEAFF	TGTGCCAGCTCACCAAACAGGGCGGGGACTGAAGCTTTCTTT
TRBV30	TRBJ1-4	TRBD1	15	few	CAWSRRQGGGEKLFF	TGTGCCTGGAGTCGAAGACAGGGGGGAGGTGAAAAACTGTTTTTT
TRBV20-1	TRBJ1-2	NA	14	few	CSAPLRGTLYGYTF	TGCAGTGCTCCACTGAGGGGGACACTCTATGGCTACACCTTC
TRBV4-2	TRBJ2-3	NA	14	NA	CASSQGQRPDTQYF	TGTGCCAGCAGCCAAGGCCAGCGACCAGATACGCAGTATTTT
TRBV10-3	TRBJ2-5	NA	12	NA	CAISESQETQYF	TGTGCCATCAGTGAGTCCCAAGAGACCCAGTACTTC
TRBV5-1	TRBJ2-5	NA	13	few	CASSLDGKETQYF	TGCGCCAGCAGCTTGGACGGGAAAGAGACCCAGTACTTC
TRBV7-9	TRBJ1-6	NA	14	NA	CASSLLVSNSPLHF	TGTGCCAGCAGCTTATTGGTATCCAATTCACCCCTCCACTTT
TRBV7-9	TRBJ1-5	TRBD1	15	NA	CASRVGTACNQPQHF	TGTGCCAGCAGGGTAGGGACAGCCTGCAATCAGCCCCAGCATTTT
TRBV12-3/TRBV12-4	TRBJ2-6	TRBD1	16	NA	CASSRQGNAGANVLTF	TGTGCCAGCAGCCGACAGGGCAATGCTGGGGCCAACGTCCTGACTTTC
TRBV20-1	TRBJ2-7	NA	12	NA	CSARGAGIEQYF	TGCAGTGCTAGAGGGGCGGGGATCGAGCAGTACTTC
TRBV20-1	TRBJ2-7	TRBD1	12	NA	CSATGTDHEQYF	TGCAGTGCTACCGGGACAGACCACGAGCAGTACTTC
TRBV7-2	TRBJ2-5	NA	12	NA	CASCPAGETQYF	TGTGCCAGCTGCCCCGCGGGAGAGACCCAGTACTTC
TRBV20-1	TRBJ1-3	NA	13	NA	CSAGTIGGNTIYF	TGCAGTGCCGGGACAATCGGTGGAAACACCATATATTTT
TRBV7-9	TRBJ2-5	TRBD2	11	many	CASTGGETQYF	TGTGCCAGTACGGGGGGAGAGACCCAGTACTTC
TRBV12-3/TRBV12-4	TRBJ1-2	NA	14	NA	CASSSPGTGFSGTF	TGTGCCAGCAGTTCCCCCGGGACCGGGTTTTCTGGCACCTTC
TRBV15	TRBJ2-3	NA	12	NA	CATSTRLDTQYF	TGTGCCACCAGCACCCGACTAGATACGCAGTATTTT
TRBV5-1	TRBJ2-2	NA	15	NA	CASSILALNTGELFF	TGCGCCAGCAGCATCCTAGCATTAAACACCGGGGAGCTGTTTTTT
TRBV10-3	TRBJ2-1	NA	12	NA	CAIMGRGNEQFF	TGTGCCATCATGGGTAGGGGCAATGAGCAGTTCTTC
TRBV5-1	TRBJ2-1	TRBD2	15	NA	CASSPTSGLGFGEFF	TGCGCCAGCAGCCCGACATCGGGACTAGGGTTCGGTGAGTTCTTC
TRBV5-1	TRBJ2-1	NA	13	NA	CASSSAGAGEQFF	TGCGCCAGCAGCTCCGCGGGGGCTGGTGAGCAGTTCTTC